The 30 T cell receptor beta chains in this list originate from one sample, sequenced in a study of blood T cell repertoires in COVID-19. Clones were sequenced by immunoSEQ multiplex PCR, and TCRdb holds only the in-frame ones, with some missing. The table has 65,000 to 70,000 clones, around 80% seen once; the top ten hold 9.2%. The sequenced sample was peripheral blood. The receptors derive from a human donor in a cohort sampled during active COVID-19.

The sample holds one count of this clone. J is TRBJ2-5 and V is TRBV28; possible D gene TRBD1, 6 bases. From germline, CDR1 is MDHEN and CDR2 SYDVKM. The ends were cut back, 8 bases at V and 10 bases at J, with 29 bases in the middle. The CDR3 is 16 residues long. The CDR3 nucleotides are TGTGCCAGCGAAACTCTGAGGGACACCCGTGAGAGGGTCCAGTACTTC. Translation gives CASETLRDTRERVQYF.

V and J are TRBV7-2 and TRBJ1-5; D gene uncertain. Germline V gene sequence: CDR1 SGHTA, CDR2 FQGNSA. The V end was cut by 0 bases, the J end by 0 bases, with 6 bases between. The CDR3 is 15 residues long. The CDR3 DNA follows: TGTGCCAGCAGCTTAGCGACGGGTAGCAATCAGCCCCAGCATTTT. Translating gives CASSLATGSNQPQHF. The entire variable domain, with the rest obtained from reference TRBV7-2 and TRBJ1-5, is as follows: GAGVSQSPSNKVTEKGKDVELRCDPISGHTALYWYRQSLGQGLEFLIYFQGNSAPDKSGLPSDRFSAERTGGSVSTLTIQRTQQEDSAVYLCASSLATGSNQPQHFGDGTRLSIL.

This chain connects TRBV27 to TRBJ2-2; D is ambiguous. Trimming cost V 0 bases and J 6 bases, with 14 bases left between them. The CDR3 sequence is 16 residues long. Per the germline V gene, CDR1 is MNHEY and CDR2 is SMNVEV (reference sequence). CDR3 loop: CASSLSIVYFAGELFF. In DNA form, the CDR3 reads TGTGCCAGCAGTTTATCGATAGTTTATTTCGCCGGGGAGCTGTTTTTT.

V is TRBV15 and J is TRBJ2-7, with a possible D match to TRBD1 (6 bases). Trimming took off 4 bases at V and 2 bases at J, with 12 bases between the two ends. The V gene's germline CDR1 is LNHNV and CDR2 YYDKDF (reference sequence). This CDR3 has 14 residues. The CDR3 nucleotides read TGTGCCACCAGCATAAGAGGGGGTGCCTACGAGCAGTACTTC. This encodes CATSIRGGAYEQYF.

J is TRBJ2-1 and V is TRBV16, with a weak D call TRBD2 (5 bases). The CDR3 contains 16 residues. From germline, CDR1 is KGHSY and CDR2 FQNENV. Trimming took 1 base from V and 6 from J, leaving 16 bases between them. The CDR3 DNA follows: TGTGCCAGCAGCCAATTTAAGACTACCCCTATCAATGAGCAGTTCTTC. Translation: CASSQFKTTPINEQFF.

Only one count was recorded for this clone. The V and J genes are TRBV18 and TRBJ1-4; tentatively, D is TRBD1 (6 bases). The CDR3 totals 15 residues. Per germline, CDR1 KGHSH and CDR2 LQKENI. V was shortened by 4 bases and J by 2 bases, with 11 bases between the two germline ends. The CDR3 reads CASSLLGQTNEKLFF. The CDR3 region has the DNA TGTGCCAGCTCACTCCTCGGACAGACTAATGAAAAACTGTTTTTT.

The J gene is TRBJ2-3, the V gene TRBV3-1 (or the pseudogene TRBV3-2), with TRBD2 matching 10 bases. Germline CDR1 is LGHDT and CDR2 is YNNKEL (reference sequence). The trim removed 0 bases at V and 6 bases at J, leaving 12 bases unmatched. The CDR3 consists of 18 residues. In DNA form, the CDR3 reads TGTGCCAGCAGCCAAGATCTGGGGGCTAGCGGGAGACCTGATACGCAGTATTTT. Translating gives CASSQDLGASGRPDTQYF.

The chain uses TRBV5-4 and TRBJ1-2, with D maybe TRBD1 (6 bases). V lost 7 bases and J 3 bases, leaving 10 bases between the germline ends. Germline V gene data show CDR1 as SGHNT and CDR2 as YYREEE (reference sequence). The CDR3 totals 12 residues. The CDR3 coding sequence is TGTGCCAGCTCCACAGGGCACTATGGCTACACCTTC. It codes for CASSTGHYGYTF.

The chain links TRBV7-2 to TRBJ1-6; perhaps TRBD1 as D (6 bases). The V gene lost 3 bases and the J gene lost 6 bases, with 12 bases spanning the gap. CDR1 SGHTA and CDR2 FQGNSA come from the germline V gene. The CDR3 sequence is 15 residues long. In DNA form, the CDR3 reads TGTGCCAGCAGCTTGTCGGACAGTGTTAATTCACCCCTCCACTTT. This codes for CASSLSDSVNSPLHF.

The chain joins TRBV18 to TRBJ2-1; 7 nucleotides align to TRBD2. The CDR3 runs 17 residues. V shed 3 bases, J shed 4 bases, and the junction held 12 bases outside the gene matches. Germline loops: CDR1 KGHSH, CDR2 LQKENI. The CDR3 DNA follows: TGTGCCAGCTCACCCCCCCTGGCAGGGAGGGAATACAATGAGCAGTTCTTC. Protein sequence: CASSPPLAGREYNEQFF.

V usage is TRBV18 and J usage is TRBJ2-7, with a possible D match to TRBD1 (6 bases). The CDR3 length is 14 residues. Germline V CDR1 and CDR2: KGHSH, LQKENI. Deletions cut 2 bases from V and 2 bases from J, with 10 bases between. The CDR3 DNA reads TGTGCCAGCTCACCATCCAGGGGCACCTACGAGCAGTACTTC. Translated: CASSPSRGTYEQYF.

The V gene is TRBV3-1 (or the pseudogene TRBV3-2), the J gene TRBJ2-2; 8 nucleotides match TRBD1. V shed 1 base and J 7 bases; nucleotides not matched to a gene: 5. The CDR3 spans 15 residues. Germline V gives CDR1 LGHDT, CDR2 YNNKEL (reference sequence). The CDR3 region has the DNA TGTGCCAGCAGCCAAGCAGGGGGCGGAGGCGGGGAGCTGTTTTTT. Its protein is CASSQAGGGGGELFF.

In its sample, this clone was seen a few times. The genes are TRBV3-1 (or the pseudogene TRBV3-2) and TRBJ1-2; maybe TRBD1 (6 bases). The germline CDR1 and CDR2 sequences are LGHDT and YNNKEL (reference sequence). The V and J ends lost 0 bases and 4 bases respectively, with 12 bases between them. This CDR3 spans 15 amino acids. The CDR3 region has the DNA TGTGCCAGCAGCCAAGATCAGGGCAGGGGCTATGGCTACACCTTC. Translation: CASSQDQGRGYGYTF.

Here the CDR3 DNA reads TGTGCCAGCAGTTTTCTGACTCGCCCATGGCGGGGCTACACCTTC. Translated: CASSFLTRPWRGYTF. The chain uses TRBV27 and TRBJ1-2, with D uncertain. The germline gives CDR1 MNHEY, CDR2 SMNVEV (reference sequence). There are 15 residues in the CDR3. Trimming pared 3 bases from V and 8 bases from J, leaving 19 bases between.

V and J are TRBV28 and TRBJ2-1; 9 bases agree with TRBD1. The germline gives CDR1 MDHEN, CDR2 SYDVKM. Trimming cost V 6 bases and J 1 base; bases outside gene matches: 7. This CDR3 region has 16 residues. In DNA form, the CDR3 reads TGTGCCAGCAGAAGGACCGGGACAGGGTCCTACAATGAGCAGTTCTTC. Protein sequence: CASRRTGTGSYNEQFF.

In its sample, this clone was seen many times. The chain carries TRBV7-9 and TRBJ2-7; the D is unclear. The V gene's germline CDR1 is SEHNR and CDR2 FQNEAQ (reference sequence). This CDR3 has 12 amino acids. V gave up 4 bases and J gave up 5 bases, with 9 bases separating them. The CDR3 DNA follows: TGTGCCAGCAGCTCCTCAGGTAACGAGCAGTACTTC. Translating it yields CASSSSGNEQYF.

V usage is TRBV19 and J usage is TRBJ2-2; 8 bases map to TRBD1. V trimming: 10 bases; J trimming: 2 bases; junction bases outside the gene matches: 6. The CDR3 spans 14 residues. Germline V gene lookup returns CDR1 LNHDA and CDR2 SQIVND (reference sequence). The CDR3 loop is CATGTGRNTGELFF. DNA of the CDR3: TGTGCCACGGGGACAGGTAGAAACACCGGGGAGCTGTTTTTT. The variable domain in full, completed from reference TRBV19 and TRBJ2-2, reads DGGITQSPKYLFRKEGQNVTLSCEQNLNHDAMYWYRQDPGQGLRLIYYSQIVNDFQKGDIAEGYSVSREKKESFPLTVTSAQKNPTAFYLCATGTGRNTGELFFGEGSRLTVL.

V usage is TRBV28 and J usage is TRBJ2-7, with D possibly TRBD1 on 6 matching bases. This CDR3 region has 14 residues. V was cut by 2 bases and J by 3 bases, with 11 bases left in between. Germline assignment: CDR1 MDHEN and CDR2 SYDVKM. CDR3 bases: TGTGCCAGCAGTTTAACAGGGATTTTCTACGAGCAGTACTTC. This codes for CASSLTGIFYEQYF. The whole variable domain, filled in from reference TRBV28 and TRBJ2-7, reads DVKVTQSSRYLVKRTGEKVFLECVQDMDHENMFWYRQDPGLGLRLIYFSYDVKMKEKGDIPEGYSVSREKKERFSLILESASTNQTSMYLCASSLTGIFYEQYFGPGTRLTVT.

In its sample, this clone is medium-sized (0.01 to 0.1%). The rearrangement joins TRBV19 to TRBJ1-5; the match to TRBD1 covers 7 bases. CDR1 and CDR2 (germline): LNHDA, SQIVND (reference sequence). The V gene end was trimmed by 6 bases and the J gene end by 4 bases; junction bases not matched to a gene: 6. CDR3 length: 14 amino acids. The CDR3 region is CASSFQGVNQPQHF. For the CDR3, the DNA is TGTGCCAGTAGCTTTCAGGGGGTGAATCAGCCCCAGCATTTT.

This sequence joins TRBV6-2 or TRBV6-3 and TRBJ2-1, with TRBD2 matching 8 bases. Germline loops: CDR1 MNHEY, CDR2 SVGEGT. V gave up 4 bases and J gave up 4 bases; unmatched junction bases: 15. The CDR3 is 18 amino acids. The CDR3 DNA is TGTGCCAGCAGTTCCTACAAAGCGGGAGTGGGGATGTACAATGAGCAGTTCTTC. Protein sequence: CASSSYKAGVGMYNEQFF.

This clone was counted a single time. V is TRBV27 and J is TRBJ1-5; 8 bases line up with TRBD1. CDR1 is MNHEY and CDR2 is SMNVEV in the germline V gene (reference sequence). With 2 bases clipped from V and 2 bases from J, the junction kept 2 bases outside the gene matches. CDR3 length: 15 amino acids. CDR3 loop: CASSLGTGGNQPQHF. In DNA, the CDR3 is TGTGCCAGCAGTTTAGGGACAGGAGGCAATCAGCCCCAGCATTTT.

The chain has TRBV7-8 and TRBJ2-2; no definite D call. Germline loops: CDR1 SGHVS, CDR2 FQNEAQ. V was trimmed by 5 bases and J by 5 bases, leaving 15 bases between them. This CDR3 has 15 residues. For the CDR3, the DNA is TGTGCCAGCAGCCCCGAAGTTGGGCAGACCGGGGAGCTGTTTTTT. Amino acids: CASSPEVGQTGELFF.

V gene TRBV9 combines with J gene TRBJ1-6, with 9 positions matching TRBD1. CDR3 length: 19 amino acids. Germline V lookup: CDR1 SGDLS, CDR2 YYNGEE. V gave up 5 bases and J gave up 10 bases; unmatched junction bases: 22. CDR3 region: CASSRSGQGKGGVGSPLHF. The CDR3 region has the DNA TGTGCCAGCAGTCGATCGGGACAGGGCAAAGGTGGCGTAGGGTCACCCCTCCACTTT.

This rearrangement joins TRBV6-7 to TRBJ2-2; no firm D call. TRBV6-7 is an open reading frame, and its role is uncertain. Trimming stripped 8 bases from V and 6 bases from J, with 25 bases between. This CDR3 has 17 amino acids. The CDR3 DNA reads TGTGCCAGCCGCCAAAGAGATGAGTCCTGCAACGCCGGGGAGCTGTTTTTT. Translated, it gives CASRQRDESCNAGELFF.

This clone has only one observation. The V and J genes are TRBV28 and TRBJ2-5; D may be TRBD2 (6 bases). The CDR3 is 17 amino acids. With 7 bases removed from V and 2 bases from J, the gap between germline ends came to 23 bases. Looked up from germline, CDR1 is MDHEN and CDR2 is SYDVKM. The CDR3 is CASTVSVGGTSQETQYF. The CDR3, as DNA: TGTGCCAGCACCGTTTCGGTGGGCGGGACTTCGCAAGAGACCCAGTACTTC.

The chain joins TRBV7-9 to TRBJ2-1; D perhaps matches TRBD2 (6 bases). The CDR3 runs 16 residues. CDR1 and CDR2 from the germline V gene are SEHNR and FQNEAQ (reference sequence). Trimming stripped 1 base from V and 4 bases from J, with 14 bases between. This chain's CDR3 is CASSLGKLADYNEQFF. In DNA, the CDR3 is TGTGCCAGCAGCTTAGGTAAACTAGCAGATTACAATGAGCAGTTCTTC.

The chain recombines TRBV7-9 with TRBJ2-1; perhaps TRBD1 as D (5 bases). The CDR3 has 14 amino acids. Germline CDR1 is SEHNR and CDR2 is FQNEAQ (reference sequence). V was trimmed by 2 bases and J by 10 bases, leaving 15 bases between them. In DNA, the CDR3 is TGTGCCAGCAGCTTATTAGTCTCGACAGAAGAGCAGTTCTTC. Its protein is CASSLLVSTEEQFF.

The chain couples TRBV28 to TRBJ1-2; TRBD1 aligns across 8 bases. Germline values: CDR1 MDHEN, CDR2 SYDVKM. The CDR3 is 13 residues long. V shed 5 bases, J shed 6 bases, and the junction held 5 bases outside the gene matches. The chain's CDR3 is CASSNTGGDGYTF. The DNA for the CDR3 is TGTGCCAGCAGTAATACAGGGGGGGATGGCTACACCTTC.

The chain recombines TRBV4-2 with TRBJ2-2, with 10 bases lining up with TRBD2. The CDR3 sequence is 16 residues long. V shed 4 bases, J shed 1 base, and the junction held 3 bases outside the gene matches. Germline V gives CDR1 LGHNA, CDR2 YNFKEQ. The CDR3: CASSRRTSGNTGELFF. The CDR3 bases are TGTGCCAGCAGCCGCAGGACTAGCGGGAACACCGGGGAGCTGTTTTTT.

This clone was counted only a few times. Here the CDR3 reads CASSPAAGDLQETQYF. In nucleotides, the CDR3 is TGCGCCAGCAGCCCGGCCGCGGGCGACCTCCAAGAGACCCAGTACTTC. This chain links TRBV4-1 with TRBJ2-5, with a possible D match to TRBD2 (5 bases). This CDR3 is 16 amino acids long. The V end was cut by 4 bases, the J end by 1 base, with 16 bases between. Looked up from germline, CDR1 is MGHRA and CDR2 is YSYEKL.